This T cell receptor beta chain was observed in a study of CD8+CD57+ T cells in acquired aplastic anemia. Study context: Sorted CD4+ and CD8+ cell DNA averaged roughly 3 ug. Read counts for CD4+ cells (from healthy donors) averaged around 10 million.

Genomic DNA acted as the template from which TCR beta VDJ combination and CDR3 sequence profiling were carried out. TCRdb re-analysed the reads in MiXCR, keeping a single row per CDR3 protein. The table shows roughly 130,000 distinct CDR3 sequences, with around 50% occurring only once. The CDR3 spans 14 residues. Per the germline V gene, CDR1 is LGHDT and CDR2 is YNNKEL (reference sequence). V was trimmed by 3 bases and J by 4 bases, leaving 12 bases between them. Concerning this clonotype: The target antigen is unknown.

Study-wide findings and caveats: The same twenty-nine CD8+ CDR3 sequences occurred in patients and in controls. CD8+ Simpson's diversity in patients was not significantly different from that in controls.

The source of this sequence is a human donor in good health, serving as a control. The chain has TRBV3-1 and TRBJ1-1, with D unresolved. Input material: sorted CD4+, CD8+, or CD8+CD57+ T cells (not recorded which) from PBMCs. The CDR3 reads CASSHEAWGTEAFF. DNA for the CDR3: TGTGCCAGCAGCCATGAGGCCTGGGGCACTGAAGCTTTCTTT.